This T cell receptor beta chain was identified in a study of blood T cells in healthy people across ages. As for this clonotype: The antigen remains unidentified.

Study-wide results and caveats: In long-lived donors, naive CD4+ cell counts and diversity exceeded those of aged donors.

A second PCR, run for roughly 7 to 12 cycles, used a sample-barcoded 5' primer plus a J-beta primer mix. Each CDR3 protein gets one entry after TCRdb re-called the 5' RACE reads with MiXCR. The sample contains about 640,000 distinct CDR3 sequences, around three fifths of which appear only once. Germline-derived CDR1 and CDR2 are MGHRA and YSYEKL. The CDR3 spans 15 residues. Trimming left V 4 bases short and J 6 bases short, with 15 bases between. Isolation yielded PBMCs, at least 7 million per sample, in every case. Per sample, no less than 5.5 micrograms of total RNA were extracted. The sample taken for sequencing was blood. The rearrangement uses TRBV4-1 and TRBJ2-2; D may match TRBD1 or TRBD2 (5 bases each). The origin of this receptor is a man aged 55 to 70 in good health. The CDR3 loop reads CASSLQGGLSGELFF. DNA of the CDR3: TGCGCCAGCAGCCTTCAGGGCGGGTTATCCGGGGAGCTGTTTTTT.